This entry lists 11 T cell receptor beta chains sequenced from one sample in a study of blood T cell repertoires in COVID-19. The method was immunoSEQ multiplex PCR; TCRdb's version includes in-frame clones alone and lacks a portion of them. The sample has almost 90,000 clones; 90% are singletons. Sequencing was carried out using peripheral blood. These receptors were collected from a man aged 18 to 29 with COVID-19, enrolled during active disease.

This chain joins TRBV10-2 and TRBJ1-2; no clear D gene. Germline V gene data show CDR1 as WSHSY and CDR2 as SAAADI. With 3 bases removed from V and 7 bases from J, the gap between germline ends came to 12 bases. The CDR3 is made up of 13 amino acids. DNA of the CDR3: TGCGCCAGCAGTGAACCCCCGCTAGTTGGCTACACCTTC. The encoded protein is CASSEPPLVGYTF.

The CDR3 is CASSLTSGRPQETQYF. DNA for the CDR3: TGTGCCAGCAGTCTTACTAGCGGGAGGCCCCAGGAGACCCAGTACTTC. The rearrangement joins TRBV5-8 to TRBJ2-5; 12 bases line up with TRBD2. Trimming cost V 5 bases and J 5 bases; bases outside gene matches: 10. The CDR3 runs 16 residues. CDR1 SGHTS and CDR2 YDEGEE come from the germline V gene.

The rearrangement uses TRBV12-5 and TRBJ2-2; possible D gene TRBD1, 6 bases. V was pared by 2 bases and J by 6 bases, with 7 bases between. The CDR3 sequence is 13 residues long. Germline V gives CDR1 LGHNT, CDR2 FRNRAP. This CDR3 is CASGLTGSGELFF. CDR3 DNA sequence: TGTGCTAGTGGTTTGACAGGGTCCGGGGAGCTGTTTTTT.

In its sample, this clone was seen a few times. The chain combines TRBV30 with TRBJ2-4, with 7 bases matching TRBD2. Losses at the gene ends were 4 bases for V and 1 base for J; bases not matched to a gene: 16. CDR1 and CDR2 from the germline V gene are GTSNPN and SVGIG (reference sequence). This CDR3 contains 18 residues. In DNA, the CDR3 is TGTGCCTGGACTGAGAAATCTTGGCGGGAGTTTGCCAAAAACATTCAGTACTTC. Protein: CAWTEKSWREFAKNIQYF.

The rearrangement uses TRBV6-6 and TRBJ1-5; tentative D call: TRBD1 (5 bases). Germline V lookup: CDR1 MNHNY, CDR2 SVGAGI (reference sequence). The CDR3 length is 15 residues. V was shortened by 7 bases and J by 4 bases, with 17 bases between the two germline ends. The CDR3 spells CASTTAGPTNQPQHF. CDR3 coding DNA: TGTGCCAGCACCACCGCGGGACCAACAAATCAGCCCCAGCATTTT.

The chain couples TRBV28 to TRBJ2-1, with 7 bases aligning to TRBD2. Germline-derived CDR1 and CDR2 are MDHEN and SYDVKM. This CDR3 spans 19 amino acids. The V segment lost 9 bases and the J segment 0 bases; nucleotides outside the gene matches: 20. CDR3 DNA: TGTGCCAGAAACGCCGGGAGCGGGACCGGCACCCTCTCCTACAATGAGCAGTTCTTC. Translated: CARNAGSGTGTLSYNEQFF.

The chain uses TRBV19 and TRBJ1-2, with 9 nucleotides matching TRBD1. The CDR3 totals 14 residues. Germline V gene lookup returns CDR1 LNHDA and CDR2 SQIVND (reference sequence). Trimming took 5 bases from V and 5 from J; bases not matched to a gene: 6. The CDR3: CASSSATGGYGYTF. CDR3 nucleotides: TGTGCCAGTAGTTCCGCGACAGGGGGGTATGGCTACACCTTC.

V is TRBV7-9 and J is TRBJ2-1; tentatively, D is TRBD2 (6 bases). The CDR3 covers 13 residues. Germline values: CDR1 SEHNR, CDR2 FQNEAQ (reference sequence). V was shortened by 5 bases and J by 5 bases, with 10 bases between the two germline ends. The CDR3 bases are TGTGCCAGCAGCGGGGAGGTCAACAATGAGCAGTTCTTC. Amino acid sequence: CASSGEVNNEQFF.

This chain connects TRBV19 to TRBJ2-1; the match to TRBD2 covers 14 bases. The germline CDR1 and CDR2 sequences are LNHDA and SQIVND (reference sequence). V lost 6 bases and J lost 9; bases outside the gene matches: 4. CDR3 size: 14 residues. The CDR3 DNA reads TGTGCCAGTAGCGGGACTAGCGGGAGAACTGAGCAGTTCTTC. Translation gives CASSGTSGRTEQFF.

This rearrangement joins TRBV5-6 to TRBJ1-6; 10 bases are shared with TRBD1. After removal of 4 bases from V and 6 bases from J, the junction contained 4 bases not matched to a gene. The length of the CDR3 is 15 residues. CDR1 and CDR2 from the germline V gene are SGHDT and YYEEEE. CDR3 DNA sequence: TGTGCCAGCAGCCTCGGGACAGGGGCTAATTCACCCCTCCACTTT. Encoded protein: CASSLGTGANSPLHF.

V and J are TRBV2 and TRBJ1-6, with TRBD1 identical over 9 bases. This CDR3 region has 16 residues. Germline CDR1 SNHLY, CDR2 FYNNEI. V shed 6 bases and J 8 bases; nucleotides not matched to a gene: 11. Written as DNA, the CDR3 is TGTGCCAGCAGCGATATACCGGGACAGGGAGATTCACCCCTCCACTTT. It is translated as CASSDIPGQGDSPLHF. The whole variable domain, filled in from reference TRBV2 and TRBJ1-6, reads EPEVTQTPSHQVTQMGQEVILRCVPISNHLYFYWYRQILGQKVEFLVSFYNNEISEKSEIFDDQFSVERPDGSNFTLKIRSTKLEDSAMYFCASSDIPGQGDSPLHFGNGTRLTVT.